The present T cell receptor (beta chain) was sequenced within a study of CD8+ T cells in alopecia areata. With regard to this clone: The target antigen is unknown.

The CDR3 has 13 residues. CDR1 is KGHSH and CDR2 is LQKENI in the germline V gene. V lost 4 bases and J lost 10, with 16 bases in between. Reverse transcribed after extraction, RNA yielded cDNA as the sequencing template. Sequencing was performed with immunoSEQ multiplex PCR; in TCRdb, only in-frame clones are kept and a portion is missing. The sample holds about 160,000 clones, approximately 57% seen once. Study results and caveats: Tofacitinib delivered significant drops in scalp clonality and in expanded CD8+ clones among the top 100.

Treatment: oral pan-JAK inhibitor, 5-10 mg twice daily. The study team obtained lesional scalp punch biopsies and peripheral blood from alopecia areata patients. Source: CD4+ T cells sorted from blood, taken at week 24, from a patient treated with tofacitinib. This chain links TRBV18 with TRBJ1-1; D unresolved. The clonotype comes from a human donor with alopecia areata. CDR3 residues: CASSLQSWGGAFF. CDR3 sequence (DNA): TGTGCCAGCTCACTCCAATCCTGGGGTGGAGCTTTCTTT.